These T cell receptor beta chains were read from a single sample in a study of blood T cell repertoires in COVID-19. The table came from immunoSEQ multiplex PCR; TCRdb's copy has only in-frame clones and leaves some out. The sample has about 120,000 clones, 65% to 80% seen once; the top ten hold over 6%. The sample was peripheral blood. All receptors derive from a woman aged 55 to 70 with acute or convalescent COVID-19. CDR3s include the opening cysteine and the closing phenylalanine or tryptophan. D genes are given only for firm matches. Not all rows give a size; the values are once, few, many and, for expanded clones, a class.

CDR3 length: 14; D gene: NA; J gene: TRBJ1-2; V gene: TRBV5-5; clone size: NA; CDR3 protein: CASSLPVSNYGYTF; CDR3 DNA: TGTGCCAGCAGCTTGCCAGTCTCTAACTATGGCTACACCTTC
CDR3 length: 14; D gene: NA; J gene: TRBJ1-1; V gene: TRBV10-1; clone size: NA; CDR3 protein: CASRQQAGDTEAFF; CDR3 DNA: TGCGCCAGCAGACAACAGGCGGGGGACACTGAAGCTTTCTTT
CDR3 length: 14; D gene: NA; J gene: TRBJ1-6; V gene: TRBV18; clone size: NA; CDR3 protein: CASSPGQNNSPLHF; CDR3 DNA: TGTGCCAGCTCACCGGGACAAAATAATTCACCCCTCCACTTT
CDR3 length: 13; D gene: TRBD1; J gene: TRBJ1-2; V gene: TRBV3-1/TRBV3-2; clone size: NA; CDR3 protein: CASSQGTGGGYTF; CDR3 DNA: TGTGCCAGCAGCCAGGGGACAGGGGGTGGCTACACCTTC
CDR3 length: 15; D gene: NA; J gene: TRBJ2-1; V gene: TRBV28; clone size: few; CDR3 protein: CASSPSLSRSGEQFF; CDR3 DNA: TGTGCCAGCAGTCCTTCACTCTCCCGGTCCGGTGAGCAGTTCTTC
CDR3 length: 16; D gene: NA; J gene: TRBJ1-5; V gene: TRBV15; clone size: few; CDR3 protein: CATSRGEGIGSQPQHF; CDR3 DNA: TGTGCCACCAGCAGAGGGGAGGGGATTGGGTCTCAGCCCCAGCATTTT
CDR3 length: 14; D gene: NA; J gene: TRBJ2-4; V gene: TRBV6-6; clone size: NA; CDR3 protein: CASSYGSDKNIQYF; CDR3 DNA: TGTGCCAGCAGTTATGGTTCAGACAAAAACATTCAGTACTTC
CDR3 length: 12; D gene: NA; J gene: TRBJ1-4; V gene: TRBV3-1/TRBV3-2; clone size: NA; CDR3 protein: CASSRDREKLFF; CDR3 DNA: TGTGCCAGCAGCCGAGACAGGGAAAAACTGTTTTTT
CDR3 length: 13; D gene: TRBD1; J gene: TRBJ1-1; V gene: TRBV3-1/TRBV3-2; clone size: NA; CDR3 protein: CASSPRQGAEAFF; CDR3 DNA: TGTGCCAGCAGCCCACGACAGGGTGCTGAAGCTTTCTTT
CDR3 length: 15; D gene: TRBD1; J gene: TRBJ2-3; V gene: TRBV9; clone size: many; CDR3 protein: CASSPRQGGSDTQYF; CDR3 DNA: TGTGCCAGCAGCCCTCGACAGGGTGGGTCAGATACGCAGTATTTT
CDR3 length: 13; D gene: NA; J gene: TRBJ1-1; V gene: TRBV20-1; clone size: few; CDR3 protein: CSASGSVLTEAFF; CDR3 DNA: TGCAGTGCTAGTGGCAGTGTCCTCACTGAAGCTTTCTTT
CDR3 length: 16; D gene: TRBD1; J gene: TRBJ1-2; V gene: TRBV6-7; clone size: NA; CDR3 protein: CASRSGTGTFNYGYTF; CDR3 DNA: TGTGCCAGCAGGTCCGGGACAGGGACGTTTAACTATGGCTACACCTTC
CDR3 length: 11; D gene: NA; J gene: TRBJ2-7; V gene: TRBV28; clone size: once; CDR3 protein: CASKGGDEQYF; CDR3 DNA: TGTGCCTCAAAAGGGGGGGATGAGCAGTACTTC
CDR3 length: 12; D gene: NA; J gene: TRBJ2-7; V gene: TRBV6-2/TRBV6-3; clone size: NA; CDR3 protein: CASSYSVREQYF; CDR3 DNA: TGTGCCAGCAGTTACTCGGTTCGGGAGCAGTACTTC
CDR3 length: 15; D gene: NA; J gene: TRBJ1-1; V gene: TRBV30; clone size: NA; CDR3 protein: CAWSVGVIAGTEAFF; CDR3 DNA: TGTGCCTGGAGTGTAGGCGTTATAGCGGGGACTGAAGCTTTCTTT
CDR3 length: 19; D gene: TRBD2; J gene: TRBJ2-5; V gene: TRBV5-4; clone size: NA; CDR3 protein: CASSRRPAGGLGNQETQYF; CDR3 DNA: TGTGCCAGCAGCCGACGGCCGGCGGGGGGGCTTGGGAACCAAGAGACCCAGTACTTC
CDR3 length: 14; D gene: NA; J gene: TRBJ2-7; V gene: TRBV5-4; clone size: few; CDR3 protein: CASSPVGRAVEQYF; CDR3 DNA: TGTGCCAGCAGCCCAGTAGGGAGAGCAGTCGAGCAGTACTTC
CDR3 length: 13; D gene: NA; J gene: TRBJ1-1; V gene: TRBV7-6; clone size: NA; CDR3 protein: CASSSYRDNEAFF; CDR3 DNA: TGTGCCAGCAGCTCATACAGGGATAATGAAGCTTTCTTT
CDR3 length: 16; D gene: NA; J gene: TRBJ2-1; V gene: TRBV9; clone size: NA; CDR3 protein: CASSVAPVRSYNEQFF; CDR3 DNA: TGTGCCAGCAGCGTAGCGCCCGTCAGGTCCTACAATGAGCAGTTCTTC
CDR3 length: 16; D gene: TRBD2; J gene: TRBJ2-3; V gene: TRBV7-8; clone size: NA; CDR3 protein: CASSLRRGGVADTQYF; CDR3 DNA: TGTGCCAGCAGCTTACGACGGGGGGGCGTCGCAGATACGCAGTATTTT
CDR3 length: 12; D gene: NA; J gene: TRBJ1-1; V gene: TRBV18; clone size: many; CDR3 protein: CASSLSNTEAFF; CDR3 DNA: TGTGCCAGCTCACTATCGAACACTGAAGCTTTCTTT
CDR3 length: 11; D gene: NA; J gene: TRBJ2-7; V gene: TRBV20-1; clone size: NA; CDR3 protein: CSATSLYEQYF; CDR3 DNA: TGCAGTGCTACTAGTCTCTACGAGCAGTACTTC
CDR3 length: 13; D gene: NA; J gene: TRBJ2-1; V gene: TRBV7-2; clone size: once; CDR3 protein: CASSSARSGEQFF; CDR3 DNA: TGTGCCAGCAGCTCCGCTCGGTCAGGTGAGCAGTTCTTC
CDR3 length: 13; D gene: TRBD1; J gene: TRBJ2-2; V gene: TRBV7-3; clone size: NA; CDR3 protein: CASSPGGTGELFF; CDR3 DNA: TGTGCCAGCAGCCCAGGGGGCACCGGGGAGCTGTTTTTT
CDR3 length: 17; D gene: NA; J gene: TRBJ1-1; V gene: TRBV21-1; clone size: NA; CDR3 protein: CASSKPKPRGSNTEAFF; CDR3 DNA: TGTGCCAGCAGCAAACCGAAGCCTAGAGGTAGCAACACTGAAGCTTTCTTT
CDR3 length: 15; D gene: NA; J gene: TRBJ2-7; V gene: TRBV9; clone size: NA; CDR3 protein: CASSVAPGLSYEQYF; CDR3 DNA: TGTGCCAGCAGCGTAGCCCCAGGACTGAGCTACGAGCAGTACTTC
CDR3 length: 16; D gene: TRBD1; J gene: TRBJ1-1; V gene: TRBV5-6; clone size: NA; CDR3 protein: CASSERPTGFGTEAFF; CDR3 DNA: TGTGCCAGCAGCGAGAGGCCGACAGGGTTTGGCACTGAAGCTTTCTTT
CDR3 length: 14; D gene: NA; J gene: TRBJ1-1; V gene: TRBV5-1; clone size: few; CDR3 protein: CASRQQVTDTEAFF; CDR3 DNA: TGCGCCAGCCGACAACAGGTGACGGACACTGAAGCTTTCTTT
CDR3 length: 13; D gene: NA; J gene: TRBJ1-2; V gene: TRBV12-3/TRBV12-4; clone size: NA; CDR3 protein: CASSLRDSYGYTF; CDR3 DNA: TGTGCCAGCAGTTTGCGCGACAGCTATGGCTACACCTTC
CDR3 length: 14; D gene: NA; J gene: TRBJ1-1; V gene: TRBV5-1; clone size: once; CDR3 protein: CASSLGFLTKEAFF; CDR3 DNA: TGCGCCAGCAGCTTGGGGTTTTTGACAAAAGAAGCTTTCTTT
CDR3 length: 17; D gene: NA; J gene: TRBJ2-3; V gene: TRBV30; clone size: NA; CDR3 protein: CAWSKGNIPQGTDTQYF; CDR3 DNA: TGTGCCTGGAGTAAGGGAAACATTCCCCAGGGTACAGATACGCAGTATTTT
CDR3 length: 16; D gene: NA; J gene: TRBJ2-2; V gene: TRBV24-1; clone size: once; CDR3 protein: CATSEGAGSNTGELFF; CDR3 DNA: TGTGCCACCAGTGAAGGGGCAGGGTCGAACACCGGGGAGCTGTTTTTT
CDR3 length: 18; D gene: TRBD1; J gene: TRBJ1-1; V gene: TRBV9; clone size: NA; CDR3 protein: CASSTRMGQGSMNTEAFF; CDR3 DNA: TGTGCCAGCAGCACACGGATGGGACAGGGATCCATGAACACTGAAGCTTTCTTT
CDR3 length: 15; D gene: NA; J gene: TRBJ2-3; V gene: TRBV29-1; clone size: NA; CDR3 protein: CSVGGGGVGTDTQYF; CDR3 DNA: TGCAGCGTTGGGGGGGGCGGTGTGGGCACAGATACGCAGTATTTT
CDR3 length: 15; D gene: NA; J gene: TRBJ1-6; V gene: TRBV6-5; clone size: NA; CDR3 protein: CASSYGSQSPFPLHF; CDR3 DNA: TGTGCCAGCAGTTACGGGAGTCAGTCTCCTTTTCCCCTCCACTTT
CDR3 length: 14; D gene: NA; J gene: TRBJ1-6; V gene: TRBV2; clone size: NA; CDR3 protein: CASSGGRGVSSLHF; CDR3 DNA: TGTGCCAGCAGTGGGGGGAGGGGGGTGTCCTCCCTCCACTTT
CDR3 length: 14; D gene: NA; J gene: TRBJ2-5; V gene: TRBV6-6; clone size: NA; CDR3 protein: CASSPRGARGTQYF; CDR3 DNA: TGTGCCAGCAGTCCACGGGGGGCCAGGGGGACCCAGTACTTC
CDR3 length: 12; D gene: NA; J gene: TRBJ1-4; V gene: TRBV3-1/TRBV3-2; clone size: NA; CDR3 protein: CASSRLREKLFF; CDR3 DNA: TGTGCCAGCAGCCGCTTGAGAGAAAAACTGTTTTTT
CDR3 length: 14; D gene: NA; J gene: TRBJ2-5; V gene: TRBV5-6; clone size: NA; CDR3 protein: CASSWRQPQETQYF; CDR3 DNA: TGTGCCAGCAGCTGGCGGCAGCCACAAGAGACCCAGTACTTC
CDR3 length: 15; D gene: TRBD1; J gene: TRBJ2-7; V gene: TRBV3-1/TRBV3-2; clone size: NA; CDR3 protein: CASSQTGGFLNEQYF; CDR3 DNA: TGTGCCAGCAGCCAGACAGGGGGCTTCTTGAATGAGCAGTACTTC
CDR3 length: 11; D gene: NA; J gene: TRBJ2-1; V gene: TRBV2; clone size: NA; CDR3 protein: CASAAYNEQFF; CDR3 DNA: TGTGCCAGCGCGGCGTACAATGAGCAGTTCTTC
CDR3 length: 15; D gene: NA; J gene: TRBJ2-7; V gene: TRBV7-9; clone size: NA; CDR3 protein: CASSYRSHQGSEQYF; CDR3 DNA: TGTGCCAGCAGCTACCGCTCCCATCAGGGATCCGAGCAGTACTTC